Included here is one TCR beta chain sequence, with context. The antigen remains undetermined. Here immunoSEQ multiplex PCR was the method, and the copy in TCRdb shows in-frame clones only, minus some. The data show some 100,000 clones, approximately 91% seen once. These data are taken from a study of PD-L1 blockade in urothelial cancer. Study at large: Patients, treated from about 2014 onward, received atezolizumab 1,200 mg intravenously every 3 weeks. Investigators checked blood 3 weeks (second dose) and 6 weeks after treatment start. The study, taken as a whole, reports: Blood TCR clonality below the median before treatment was a predictor of better survival.

Trimming removed 2 bases from V and 4 bases from J; junction bases left unmatched: 9. The germline V gene has CDR1 SGHAT and CDR2 FQDESV (reference sequence). This CDR3 contains 17 residues. This sequence joins TRBV11-1 and TRBJ2-3; TRBD2 aligns across 10 bases. Sample: PBMCs, taken around atezolizumab (anti-PD-L1) treatment. This clonotype was sampled from a woman of 80 years or more with urothelial cancer. DNA for the CDR3: TGTGCCAGCAGCTTAACGGCTAGCGGGAGTGAAGCAGATACGCAGTATTTT. Protein: CASSLTASGSEADTQYF.